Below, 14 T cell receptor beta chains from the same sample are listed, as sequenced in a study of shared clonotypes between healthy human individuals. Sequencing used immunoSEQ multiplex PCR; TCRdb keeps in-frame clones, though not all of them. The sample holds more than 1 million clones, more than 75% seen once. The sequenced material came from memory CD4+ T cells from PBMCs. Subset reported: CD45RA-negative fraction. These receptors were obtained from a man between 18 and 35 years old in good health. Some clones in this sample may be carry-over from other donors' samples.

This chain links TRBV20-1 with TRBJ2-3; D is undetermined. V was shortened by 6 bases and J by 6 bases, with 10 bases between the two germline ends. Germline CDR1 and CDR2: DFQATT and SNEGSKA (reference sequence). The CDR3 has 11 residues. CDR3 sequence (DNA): TGCAGTGCACAGCTGCCGGATACGCAGTATTTT. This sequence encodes CSAQLPDTQYF.

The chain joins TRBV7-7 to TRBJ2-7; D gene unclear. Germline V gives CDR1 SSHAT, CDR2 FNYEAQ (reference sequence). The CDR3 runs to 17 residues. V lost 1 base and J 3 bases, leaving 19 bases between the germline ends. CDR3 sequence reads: CASSLDSRPLEIYEQYF. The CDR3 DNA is TGTGCCAGCAGCTTAGACTCTCGGCCACTGGAGATCTACGAGCAGTACTTC.

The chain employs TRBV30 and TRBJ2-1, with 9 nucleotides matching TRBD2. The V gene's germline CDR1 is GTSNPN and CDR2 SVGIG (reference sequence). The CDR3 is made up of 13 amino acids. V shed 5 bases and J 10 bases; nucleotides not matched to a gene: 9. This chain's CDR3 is CAWEEGSGREQFF. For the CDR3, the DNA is TGTGCCTGGGAGGAGGGTAGCGGGAGAGAGCAGTTCTTC.

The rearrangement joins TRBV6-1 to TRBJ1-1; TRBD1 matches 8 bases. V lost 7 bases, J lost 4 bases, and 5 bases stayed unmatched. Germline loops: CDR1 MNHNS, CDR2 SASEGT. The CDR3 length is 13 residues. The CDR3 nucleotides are TGTGCCAGCATCCGGACAGGGCCCACTGAAGCTTTCTTT. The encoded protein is CASIRTGPTEAFF.

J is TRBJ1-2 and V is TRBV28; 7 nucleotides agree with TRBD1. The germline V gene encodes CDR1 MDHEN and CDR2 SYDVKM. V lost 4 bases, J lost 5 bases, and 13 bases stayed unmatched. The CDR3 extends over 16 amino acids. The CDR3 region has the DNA TGTGCCAGCAGTTATCAGTCAGGGGGGTTGGGGTATGGCTACACCTTC. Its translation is CASSYQSGGLGYGYTF.

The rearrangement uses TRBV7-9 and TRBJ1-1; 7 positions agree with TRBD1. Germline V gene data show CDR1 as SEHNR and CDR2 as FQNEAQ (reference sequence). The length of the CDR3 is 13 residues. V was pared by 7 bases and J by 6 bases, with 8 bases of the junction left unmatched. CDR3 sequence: CASTPQGYSEAFF. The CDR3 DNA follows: TGTGCCAGCACCCCACAGGGGTACTCTGAAGCTTTCTTT.

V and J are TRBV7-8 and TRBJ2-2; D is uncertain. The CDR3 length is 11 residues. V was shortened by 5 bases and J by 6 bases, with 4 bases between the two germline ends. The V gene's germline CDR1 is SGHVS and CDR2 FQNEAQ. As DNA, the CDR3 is TGTGCCAGCAGCCACCCCGGGGAGCTGTTTTTT. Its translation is CASSHPGELFF.

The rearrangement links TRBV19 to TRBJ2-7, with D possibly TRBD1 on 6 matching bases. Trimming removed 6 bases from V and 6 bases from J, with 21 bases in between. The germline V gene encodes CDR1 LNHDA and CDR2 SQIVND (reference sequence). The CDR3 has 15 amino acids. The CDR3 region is CASRNSHGNRAEQYF. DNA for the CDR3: TGTGCCAGTAGGAATTCCCATGGTAACAGGGCCGAGCAGTACTTC. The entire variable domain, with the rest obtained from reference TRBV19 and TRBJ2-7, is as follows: DGGITQSPKYLFRKEGQNVTLSCEQNLNHDAMYWYRQDPGQGLRLIYYSQIVNDFQKGDIAEGYSVSREKKESFPLTVTSAQKNPTAFYLCASRNSHGNRAEQYFGPGTRLTVT.

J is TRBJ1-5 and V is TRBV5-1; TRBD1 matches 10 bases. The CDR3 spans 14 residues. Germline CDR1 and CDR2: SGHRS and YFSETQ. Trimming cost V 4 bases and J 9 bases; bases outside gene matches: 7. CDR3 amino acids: CASSNGTGVPPQHF. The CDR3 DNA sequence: TGCGCCAGCAGCAACGGGACAGGGGTTCCGCCCCAGCATTTT.

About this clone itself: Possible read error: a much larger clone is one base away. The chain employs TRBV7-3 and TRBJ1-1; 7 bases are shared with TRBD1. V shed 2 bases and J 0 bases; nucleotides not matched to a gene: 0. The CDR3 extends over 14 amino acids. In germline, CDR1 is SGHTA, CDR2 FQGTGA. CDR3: CASSLQGVNTEAFF. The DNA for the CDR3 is TGTGCCAGCAGCTTACAGGGGGTGAACACTGAAGCTTTCTTT. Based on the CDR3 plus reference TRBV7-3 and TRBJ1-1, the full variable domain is GAGVSQTPSNKVTEKGKYVELRCDPISGHTALYWYRQSLGQGPEFLIYFQGTGAADDSGLPNDRFFAVRPEGSVSTLKIQRTERGDSAVYLCASSLQGVNTEAFFGQGTRLTVV.

CDR3 region: CASSVTPSKVTDTQYF. CDR3 nucleotides: TGTGCCAGCAGCGTAACCCCCTCGAAGGTTACAGATACGCAGTATTTT. The V gene is TRBV9, the J gene TRBJ2-3; no clear D gene. The CDR3 has 16 amino acids. CDR1 is SGDLS and CDR2 is YYNGEE in the germline V gene. With 1 base removed from V and 3 bases from J, the gap between germline ends came to 15 bases.

The DNA of the CDR3 is TGTGCCAGCTGGTCTAGCGGGAGGGGGGAGACCCAGTACTTC. Amino acids: CASWSSGRGETQYF. The V gene is TRBV5-4, the J gene TRBJ2-5; 12 bases are shared with TRBD2. The CDR3 contains 14 residues. Germline CDR1 and CDR2: SGHNT and YYREEE (reference sequence). Losses at the gene ends were 7 bases for V and 5 bases for J; bases not matched to a gene: 6.

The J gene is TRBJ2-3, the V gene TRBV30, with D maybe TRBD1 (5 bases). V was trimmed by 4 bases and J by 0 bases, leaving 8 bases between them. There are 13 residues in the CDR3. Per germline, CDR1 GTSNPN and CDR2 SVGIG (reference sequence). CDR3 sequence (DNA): TGTGCCTGGACAGGGAAGAGCACAGATACGCAGTATTTT. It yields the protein CAWTGKSTDTQYF.

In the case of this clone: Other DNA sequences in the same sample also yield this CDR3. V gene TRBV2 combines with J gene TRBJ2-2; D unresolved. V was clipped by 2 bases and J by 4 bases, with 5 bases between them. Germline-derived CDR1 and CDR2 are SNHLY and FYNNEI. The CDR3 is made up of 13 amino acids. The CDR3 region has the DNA TGTGCCAGCAGTGAAACTCCCACCGGGGAGCTGTTTTTT. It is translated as CASSETPTGELFF.